This TCR beta chain was retrieved from a study of OX40 agonist ivuxolimab in advanced cancers. Concerning the study at large: Ivuxolimab was a fully human IgG2 agonistic monoclonal antibody targeting the costimulatory receptor OX40 (CD134). Partial responses occurred in three dose-escalation patients, of whom one had hepatocellular carcinoma and two had cutaneous melanoma. In the dose-escalation cohort, around 80% of patients were male, and the mean age was approximately 60 years with a range of about 20 to 79. Intravenous ivuxolimab was administered to patients every 2 weeks at six dose levels: 0.01, 0.1, 0.3, 1.5, 3 and 10 mg/kg. Of the roughly 52 dose-escalation patients, hepatocellular carcinoma was present in about 19, melanoma in approximately 15, renal cell carcinoma in 9 and head and neck cancer in 9. Patients were allowed to have had prior anti-PD-1, anti-PD-L1 or anti-CTLA-4 therapy, and 40% to 45% of the dose-escalation patients had been treated with checkpoint inhibitors. The point of sequencing TCRbeta in the periphery was to test whether ivuxolimab changed TCR sequence diversity and drove clonal T-cell expansion. The monotherapy dose-escalation portion (N of about 50 patients) of the phase I ivuxolimab trial is reported in the paper. Summary of the overall study and its limitations: After ivuxolimab, expanded clones were on average more numerous among CD8+ T cells than among CD4+ T cells. In the 0.1-3.0 mg/kg groups, partial responders had among the lowest normalized peripheral clonal expansion, particularly in CD8+ T cells. At doses of 0.1 to 3.0 mg/kg, clonal expansion of both CD4+ and CD8+ blood T cells was observed from baseline to week 6. Antigen specificity was not determined for the clonally expanded peripheral T cells. Low levels of normalized T-cell clonal expansion were also shown by some nonresponding patients.

Patients with autoimmune disease history or receiving systemic immunosuppression were excluded from the trial. Peripheral blood for TCR sequencing was collected from all dose cohorts at baseline, on cycle 4 day 1, and on cycle 7 day 1. The samples were taken from a phase I, first-in-human, multicenter, open-label dose-escalation trial of ivuxolimab. The trial enrolled adults with locally advanced or metastatic head and neck squamous cell, hepatocellular, melanoma or renal cell carcinoma. Before TCR sequencing, CD4+ T cells and CD8+ T cells from peripheral blood were sorted into separate populations. To sequence the TCRbeta CDR3 region, genomic DNA was isolated from the sorted cells. The immunoSEQ Assay was used for sequencing of TCRbeta CDR3 regions. TCRdb retrieved this table from immuneACCESS and kept in-frame rearrangements only. Not all clones are present; in checked studies, unresolved V genes account for under half, and no reason is known for the remainder. This sample lists 20,000 to 25,000 clones; 77% were detected once. The biggest ten clones account for more than 15% of the sample.

With regard to this clone: What antigen it recognizes has not been identified. Base qualities are not provided; no much larger clone lies one nucleotide away.

V sheds 0 bases and J sheds 7 bases, leaving 16 bases between their ends. The CDR3 goes from the cysteine to the phenylalanine over 15 residues. The entry retains the CDR3 DNA only, 45 bases that are in frame from base 1. In the germline V gene, CDR1 corresponds to LGHNT and CDR2 to FRNRAP. The chain links TRBV12-5 with TRBJ2-7; a weak D assignment points to TRBD2 (6 bases agree). The sequenced sample was CD4+ or CD8+ T cells sorted from blood, obtained in a trial of the OX40 agonist ivuxolimab. This receptor was taken from an adult with an advanced solid tumor such as melanoma, head and neck, liver or kidney cancer. CDR3 region: CASGLVRGGGGEQYF. The DNA reads as follows: TGTGCTAGTGGTTTGGTACGTGGGGGAGGAGGGGAGCAGTACTTC.